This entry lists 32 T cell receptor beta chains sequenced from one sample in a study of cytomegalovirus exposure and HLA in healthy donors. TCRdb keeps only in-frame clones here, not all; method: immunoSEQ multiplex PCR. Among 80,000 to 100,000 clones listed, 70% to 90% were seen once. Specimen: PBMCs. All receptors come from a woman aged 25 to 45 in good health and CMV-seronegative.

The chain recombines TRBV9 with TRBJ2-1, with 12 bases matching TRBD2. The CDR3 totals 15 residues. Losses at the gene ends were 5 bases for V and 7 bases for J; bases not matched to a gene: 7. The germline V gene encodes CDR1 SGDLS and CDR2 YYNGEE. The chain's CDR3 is CASSLLAGGWNEQFF. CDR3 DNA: TGTGCCAGCAGTTTACTAGCGGGAGGCTGGAATGAGCAGTTCTTC.

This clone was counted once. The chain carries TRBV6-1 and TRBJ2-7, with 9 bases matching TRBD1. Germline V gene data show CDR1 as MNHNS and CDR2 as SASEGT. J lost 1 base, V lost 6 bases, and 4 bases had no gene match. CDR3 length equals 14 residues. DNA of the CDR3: TGTGCCAGCAGGGACAGGGGTAATTCCTACGAGCAGTACTTC. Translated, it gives CASRDRGNSYEQYF.

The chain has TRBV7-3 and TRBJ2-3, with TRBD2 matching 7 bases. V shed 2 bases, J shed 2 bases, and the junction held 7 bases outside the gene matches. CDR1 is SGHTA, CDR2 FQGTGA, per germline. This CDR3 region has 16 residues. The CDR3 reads CASSLVLGGATDTQYF. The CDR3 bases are TGTGCCAGCAGCTTAGTACTGGGAGGGGCCACAGATACGCAGTATTTT.

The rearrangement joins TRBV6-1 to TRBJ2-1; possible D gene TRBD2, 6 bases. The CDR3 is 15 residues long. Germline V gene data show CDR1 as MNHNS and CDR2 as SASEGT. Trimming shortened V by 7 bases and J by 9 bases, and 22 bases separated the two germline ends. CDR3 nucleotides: TGTGCCAGCACCACGGGCGGGGCAGGGCGGGTTGAGCAGTTCTTC. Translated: CASTTGGAGRVEQFF.

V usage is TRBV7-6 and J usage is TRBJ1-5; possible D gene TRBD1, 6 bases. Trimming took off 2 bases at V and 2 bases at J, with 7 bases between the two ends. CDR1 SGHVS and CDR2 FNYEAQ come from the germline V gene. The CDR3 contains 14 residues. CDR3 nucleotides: TGTGCCAGCAGCTTACAGGGGCGCAATCAGCCCCAGCATTTT. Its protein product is CASSLQGRNQPQHF.

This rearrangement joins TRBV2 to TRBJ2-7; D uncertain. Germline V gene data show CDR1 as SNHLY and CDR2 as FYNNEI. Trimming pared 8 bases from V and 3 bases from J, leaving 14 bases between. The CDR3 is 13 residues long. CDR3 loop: CASVPGLSYEQYF. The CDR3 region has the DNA TGTGCCAGCGTTCCAGGTCTGAGCTACGAGCAGTACTTC.

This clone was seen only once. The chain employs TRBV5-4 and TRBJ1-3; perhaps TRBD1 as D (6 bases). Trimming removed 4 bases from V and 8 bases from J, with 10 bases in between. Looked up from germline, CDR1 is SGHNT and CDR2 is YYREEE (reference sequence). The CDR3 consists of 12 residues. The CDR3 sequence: CASSRQEDTIYF. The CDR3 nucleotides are TGTGCCAGCAGCAGACAGGAGGACACCATATATTTT.

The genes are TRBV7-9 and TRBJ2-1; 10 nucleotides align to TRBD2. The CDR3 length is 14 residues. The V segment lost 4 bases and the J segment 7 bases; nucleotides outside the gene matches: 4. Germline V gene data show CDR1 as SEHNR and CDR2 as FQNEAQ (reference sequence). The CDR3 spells CASSSNSGGNEQFF. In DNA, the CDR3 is TGTGCCAGCAGCTCGAATAGCGGGGGGAATGAGCAGTTCTTC.

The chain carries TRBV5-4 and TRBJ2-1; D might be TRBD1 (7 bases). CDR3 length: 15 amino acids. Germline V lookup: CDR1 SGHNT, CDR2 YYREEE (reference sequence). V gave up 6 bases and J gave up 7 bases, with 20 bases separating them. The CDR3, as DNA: TGTGCCAGCACCTCGGCAGGGGGGACAAAGAATGAGCAGTTCTTC. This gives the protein CASTSAGGTKNEQFF.

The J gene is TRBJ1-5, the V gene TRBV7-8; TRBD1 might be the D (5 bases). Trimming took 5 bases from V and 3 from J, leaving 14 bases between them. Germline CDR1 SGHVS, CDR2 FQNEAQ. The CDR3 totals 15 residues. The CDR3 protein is CASSRGAGNNQPQHF. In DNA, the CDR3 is TGTGCCAGCAGCCGCGGGGCTGGGAACAATCAGCCCCAGCATTTT.

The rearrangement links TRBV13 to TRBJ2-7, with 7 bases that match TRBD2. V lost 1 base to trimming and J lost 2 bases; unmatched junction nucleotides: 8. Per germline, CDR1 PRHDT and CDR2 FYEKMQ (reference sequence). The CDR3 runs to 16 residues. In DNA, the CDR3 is TGTGCCAGCAGCTTAGATTGGGGTAGCGGGCCCTACGAGCAGTACTTC. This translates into CASSLDWGSGPYEQYF.

The CDR3 sequence is CASSLGVASGRRGEQYF. The CDR3 nucleotides are TGTGCCAGCAGCTTAGGGGTTGCTAGCGGGAGGAGGGGCGAGCAGTACTTC. The genes are TRBV7-9 and TRBJ2-7; 11 bases are a match to TRBD2. With 1 base clipped from V and 6 bases from J, the junction kept 11 bases outside the gene matches. Germline V gene data show CDR1 as SEHNR and CDR2 as FQNEAQ (reference sequence). The CDR3 runs 17 residues.

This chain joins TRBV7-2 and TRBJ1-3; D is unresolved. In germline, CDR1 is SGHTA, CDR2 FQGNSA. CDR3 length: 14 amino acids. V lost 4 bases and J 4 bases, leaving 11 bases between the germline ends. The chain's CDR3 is CASSYPPGGNTIYF. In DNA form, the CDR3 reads TGTGCCAGCAGCTACCCCCCCGGGGGAAACACCATATATTTT.

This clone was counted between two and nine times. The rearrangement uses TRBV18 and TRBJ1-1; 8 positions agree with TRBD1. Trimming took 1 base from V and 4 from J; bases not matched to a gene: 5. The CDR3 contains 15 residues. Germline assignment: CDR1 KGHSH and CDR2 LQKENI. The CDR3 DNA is TGTGCCAGCTCACCACTGGACAGGGAGGGCACTGAAGCTTTCTTT. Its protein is CASSPLDREGTEAFF.

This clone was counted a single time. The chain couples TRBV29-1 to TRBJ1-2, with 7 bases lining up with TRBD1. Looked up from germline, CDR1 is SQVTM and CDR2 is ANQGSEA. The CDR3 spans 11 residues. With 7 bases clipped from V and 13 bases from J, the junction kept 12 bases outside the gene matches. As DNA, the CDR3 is TGCAGCGGAAACAACAGGGGCAACAGCACCTTC. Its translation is CSGNNRGNSTF.

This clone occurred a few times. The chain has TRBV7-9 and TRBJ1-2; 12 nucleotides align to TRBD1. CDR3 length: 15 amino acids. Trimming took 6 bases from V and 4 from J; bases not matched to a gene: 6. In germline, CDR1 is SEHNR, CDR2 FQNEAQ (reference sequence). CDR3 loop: CASSPGTGGLYGYTF. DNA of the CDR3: TGTGCCAGCAGTCCCGGGACAGGGGGCCTCTATGGCTACACCTTC.

This CDR3 is CASRPSVGLSHEQYF. DNA of the CDR3: TGTGCCAGCCGTCCTTCGGTGGGCCTTTCCCACGAGCAGTACTTC. V usage is TRBV7-9 and J usage is TRBJ2-7; unclear D gene. Trimming took off 8 bases at V and 5 bases at J, with 22 bases between the two ends. From germline, CDR1 is SEHNR and CDR2 FQNEAQ (reference sequence). CDR3 length: 15 residues. Full variable domain (outside the CDR3, taken from reference TRBV7-9 and TRBJ2-7): DTGVSQNPRHKITKRGQNVTFRCDPISEHNRLYWYRQTLGQGPEFLTYFQNEAQLEKSRLLSDRFSAERPKGSFSTLEIQRTEQGDSAMYLCASRPSVGLSHEQYFGPGTRLTVT.

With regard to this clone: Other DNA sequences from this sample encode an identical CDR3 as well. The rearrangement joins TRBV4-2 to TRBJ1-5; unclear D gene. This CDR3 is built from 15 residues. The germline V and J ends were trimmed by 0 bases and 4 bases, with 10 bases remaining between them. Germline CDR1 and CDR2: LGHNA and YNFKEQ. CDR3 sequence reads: CASSQDLAGNQPQHF. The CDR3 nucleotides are TGTGCCAGCAGCCAAGATCTGGCCGGGAATCAGCCCCAGCATTTT.

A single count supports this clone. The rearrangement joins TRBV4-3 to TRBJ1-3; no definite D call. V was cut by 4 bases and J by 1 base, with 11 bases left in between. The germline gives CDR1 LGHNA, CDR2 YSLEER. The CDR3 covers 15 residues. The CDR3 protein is CASSLTAESGNTIYF. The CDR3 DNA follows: TGCGCCAGCAGCCTAACTGCGGAGTCTGGAAACACCATATATTTT.

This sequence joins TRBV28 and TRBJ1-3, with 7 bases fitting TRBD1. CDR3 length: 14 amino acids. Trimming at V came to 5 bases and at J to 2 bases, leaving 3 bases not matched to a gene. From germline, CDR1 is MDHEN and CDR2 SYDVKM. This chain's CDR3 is CASSAGGTGNTIYF. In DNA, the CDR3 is TGTGCCAGCAGTGCAGGGGGAACTGGAAACACCATATATTTT. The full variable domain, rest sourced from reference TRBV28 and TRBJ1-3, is DVKVTQSSRYLVKRTGEKVFLECVQDMDHENMFWYRQDPGLGLRLIYFSYDVKMKEKGDIPEGYSVSREKKERFSLILESASTNQTSMYLCASSAGGTGNTIYFGEGSWLTVV.

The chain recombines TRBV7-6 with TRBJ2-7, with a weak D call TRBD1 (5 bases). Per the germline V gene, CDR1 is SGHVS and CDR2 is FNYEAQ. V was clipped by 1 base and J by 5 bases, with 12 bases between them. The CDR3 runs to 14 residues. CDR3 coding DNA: TGTGCCAGCAGCTTAGTAGGGGCGCGGAACGAGCAGTACTTC. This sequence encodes CASSLVGARNEQYF.

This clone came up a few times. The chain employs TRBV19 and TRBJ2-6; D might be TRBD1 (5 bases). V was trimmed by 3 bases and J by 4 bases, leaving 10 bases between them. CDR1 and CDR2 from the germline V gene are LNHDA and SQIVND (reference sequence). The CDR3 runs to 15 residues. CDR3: CASSIISGGANVLTF. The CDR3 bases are TGTGCCAGTAGTATCATCTCAGGGGGGGCCAACGTCCTGACTTTC.

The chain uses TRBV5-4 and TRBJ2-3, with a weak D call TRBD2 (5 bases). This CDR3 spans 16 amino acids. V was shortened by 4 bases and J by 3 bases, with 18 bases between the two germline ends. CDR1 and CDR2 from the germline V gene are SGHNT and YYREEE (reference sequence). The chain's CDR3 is CASSRAALGETDTQYF. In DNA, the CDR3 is TGTGCCAGCAGCCGGGCGGCACTAGGAGAGACAGATACGCAGTATTTT.

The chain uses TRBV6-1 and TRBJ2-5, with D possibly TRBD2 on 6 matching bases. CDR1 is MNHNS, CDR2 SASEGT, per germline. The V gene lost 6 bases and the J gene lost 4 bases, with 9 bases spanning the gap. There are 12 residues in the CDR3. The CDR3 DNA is TGTGCCAGCAGCCCCGGGGGAGAGACCCAGTACTTC. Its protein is CASSPGGETQYF.

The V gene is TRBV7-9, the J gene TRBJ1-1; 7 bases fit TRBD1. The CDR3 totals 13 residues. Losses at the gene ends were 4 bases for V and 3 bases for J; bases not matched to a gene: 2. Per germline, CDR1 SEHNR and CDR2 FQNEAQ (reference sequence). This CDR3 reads CASSSQGDTEAFF. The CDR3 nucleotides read TGTGCCAGCAGCTCCCAGGGGGACACTGAAGCTTTCTTT.

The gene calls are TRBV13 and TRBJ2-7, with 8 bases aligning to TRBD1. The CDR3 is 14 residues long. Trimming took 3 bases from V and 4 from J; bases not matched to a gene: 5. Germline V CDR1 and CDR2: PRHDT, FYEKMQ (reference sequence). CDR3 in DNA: TGTGCCAGCAGCTTGGGACAGGTTCGTTACGAGCAGTACTTC. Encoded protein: CASSLGQVRYEQYF.

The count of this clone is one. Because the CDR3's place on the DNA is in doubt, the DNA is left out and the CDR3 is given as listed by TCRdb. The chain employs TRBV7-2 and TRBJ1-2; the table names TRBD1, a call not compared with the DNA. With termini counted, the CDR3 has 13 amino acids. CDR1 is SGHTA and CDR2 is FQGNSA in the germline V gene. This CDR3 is CASSLVGTGTPVF.

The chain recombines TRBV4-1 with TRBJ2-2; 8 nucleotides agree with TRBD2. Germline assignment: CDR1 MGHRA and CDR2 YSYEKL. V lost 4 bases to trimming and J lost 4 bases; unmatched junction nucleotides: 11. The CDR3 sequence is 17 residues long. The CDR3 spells CASSRLAGPWATGELFF. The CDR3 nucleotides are TGCGCCAGCAGCCGGCTAGCGGGCCCCTGGGCCACCGGGGAGCTGTTTTTT.

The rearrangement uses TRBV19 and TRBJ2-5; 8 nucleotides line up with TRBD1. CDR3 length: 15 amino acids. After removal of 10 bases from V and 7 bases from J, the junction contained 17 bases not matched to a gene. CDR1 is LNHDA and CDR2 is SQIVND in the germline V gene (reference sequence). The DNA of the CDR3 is TGTGCCACCACAGAACCGGGGACAGGCCAGAGGACCCAGTACTTC. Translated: CATTEPGTGQRTQYF.

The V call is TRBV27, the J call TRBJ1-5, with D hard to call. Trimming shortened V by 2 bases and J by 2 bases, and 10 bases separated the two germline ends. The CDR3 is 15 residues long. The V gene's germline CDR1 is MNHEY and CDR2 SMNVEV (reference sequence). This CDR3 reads CASSLAGFRNQPQHF. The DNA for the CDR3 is TGTGCCAGCAGTTTAGCCGGGTTTCGCAATCAGCCCCAGCATTTT.

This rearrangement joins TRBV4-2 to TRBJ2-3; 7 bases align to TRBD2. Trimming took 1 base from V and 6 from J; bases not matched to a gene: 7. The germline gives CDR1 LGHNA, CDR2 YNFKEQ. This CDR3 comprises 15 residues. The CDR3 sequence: CASSQGPREFDTQYF. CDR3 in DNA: TGTGCCAGCAGCCAAGGCCCGCGGGAGTTCGATACGCAGTATTTT.

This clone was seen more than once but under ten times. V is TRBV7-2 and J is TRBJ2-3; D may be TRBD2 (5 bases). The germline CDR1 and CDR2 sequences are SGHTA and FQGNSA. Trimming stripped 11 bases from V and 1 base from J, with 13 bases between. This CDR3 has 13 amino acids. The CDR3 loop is CAGGPWGTDTQYF. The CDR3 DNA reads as TGTGCCGGAGGACCGTGGGGCACAGATACGCAGTATTTT.